The clone carrying this T cell receptor beta chain has just a few counts. Its antigen is unknown. The data are from a study of blood T cells in healthy people across ages. Broader study findings: Because donor CMV status was unknown, expanded clonotype changes were possibly confounded. Investigators viewed diversity estimates from one million T cells as underestimates, the study reported.

This CDR3 contains 14 residues. V lost 5 bases and J 5 bases, leaving 12 bases between the germline ends. From germline, CDR1 is SEHNR and CDR2 FQNEAQ (reference sequence). Healthy Caucasian individuals from Russia aged about 6 to 90 were enrolled as donors. Alongside a J-beta primer mix, a sample-barcoded 5' primer served in a second PCR lasting about 6 to 12 cycles. TCRdb used MiXCR to reprocess the 5' RACE reads, holding one entry per CDR3 protein. There are about 730,000 distinct CDR3 sequences in the sample; 40% to 45% occur only once, and approximately 22% lies in the top ten. Sequencing was performed on blood. This TCR was recovered from a woman aged 55-70 years in good health. The chain recombines TRBV7-9 with TRBJ1-4; perhaps TRBD1 as D (6 bases). CDR3 coding DNA: TGTGCCAGCAGCCTAGTCCAGGGGAATGAAAAACTGTTTTTT. This codes for CASSLVQGNEKLFF.